The 13 T cell receptor beta chains below come from one sample, sequenced in a study of CD8+ T cells in alopecia areata. The sequencing template was cDNA reverse transcribed from extracted RNA. Using immunoSEQ multiplex PCR, the repertoire was profiled, and TCRdb retains in-frame clones only, with some absent. The table has around 140,000 clones, 49% seen once. The sequences come from CD8+ T cells sorted from blood, collected at week 0. The receptors were gathered from a human donor with alopecia areata.

The chain carries TRBV6-5 and TRBJ2-5, with 7 bases matching TRBD2. Germline CDR1 is MNHEY and CDR2 is SVGAGI. With V trimmed by 0 bases and J by 4 bases, 2 bases remained unmatched. There are 14 residues in the CDR3. The CDR3, as DNA: TGTGCCAGCAGTTACTCGGGAGGGGTAGAGACCCAGTACTTC. Translated, it gives CASSYSGGVETQYF.

The J gene is TRBJ2-7, the V gene TRBV7-8; D is unresolved. The V end was cut by 3 bases, the J end by 5 bases, with 11 bases between. There are 13 residues in the CDR3. CDR1 is SGHVS, CDR2 FQNEAQ, per germline. The CDR3 DNA reads as TGTGCCAGCAGCTTCCGCCGGGCCGACGAGCAGTACTTC. Its protein is CASSFRRADEQYF.

Worth noting for this clone: Other DNA variants within this sample encode the same CDR3. The chain is built from TRBV13 and TRBJ2-7, with 7 nucleotides matching TRBD1. This CDR3 region has 13 residues. Germline V lookup: CDR1 PRHDT, CDR2 FYEKMQ (reference sequence). J gave up 2 bases and V 3 bases, and 1 base lay outside the gene matches. CDR3 DNA: TGTGCCAGCAGCTTCGGGACAGCCTACGAGCAGTACTTC. This gives the protein CASSFGTAYEQYF.

This clone was counted only a few times. The V gene is TRBV5-4, the J gene TRBJ2-2; tentative D call: TRBD1 (6 bases). CDR3 length: 15 residues. The germline V and J ends were trimmed by 4 bases and 2 bases, with 12 bases remaining between them. Germline V gene lookup returns CDR1 SGHNT and CDR2 YYREEE (reference sequence). In nucleotides, the CDR3 is TGTGCCAGCAGCAGGAAGGGACAAAACACCGGGGAGCTGTTTTTT. Amino acid sequence: CASSRKGQNTGELFF.

The V gene is TRBV5-1, the J gene TRBJ2-7, with 10 positions matching TRBD1. This CDR3 is 16 amino acids long. Germline CDR1 reads SGHRS; CDR2 reads YFSETQ. J was trimmed by 3 bases and V by 4 bases; bases with no gene match: 10. The CDR3 region is CASSRGVGTGVYEQYF. DNA of the CDR3: TGCGCCAGCAGCCGAGGGGTCGGGACAGGGGTCTACGAGCAGTACTTC.

This clone was counted only a few times. The chain uses TRBV4-1 and TRBJ2-5; D is possibly TRBD1 (5 bases). This CDR3 contains 13 residues. The germline V gene has CDR1 MGHRA and CDR2 YSYEKL. The V gene lost 7 bases and the J gene lost 5 bases, with 14 bases spanning the gap. The CDR3 spells CASTPSGRETQYF. In nucleotides, the CDR3 is TGCGCCAGCACCCCCTCAGGGCGGGAGACCCAGTACTTC.

The chain carries TRBV29-1 and TRBJ1-1; D might be TRBD1 (6 bases). CDR1 is SQVTM and CDR2 is ANQGSEA in the germline V gene. This CDR3 is built from 15 residues. Trimming removed 4 bases at V and 0 bases at J, with 15 bases between. DNA for the CDR3: TGCAGCGTTGGAGGGGGAACCCTCGTGAACACTGAAGCTTTCTTT. Amino acid sequence: CSVGGGTLVNTEAFF.

This clone was seen a handful of times. The chain recombines TRBV19 with TRBJ2-7; D unclear. The CDR3 runs 12 residues. V lost 5 bases to trimming and J lost 4 bases, with 9 bases between them. Per the germline V gene, CDR1 is LNHDA and CDR2 is SQIVND (reference sequence). In DNA, the CDR3 is TGTGCCAGTAGTGCAGATACTTACGAGCAGTACTTC. As protein: CASSADTYEQYF.

CDR3 amino acids: CASRTGASEQYF. The CDR3 DNA sequence: TGTGCCAGCAGGACAGGGGCCAGCGAGCAGTACTTC. The chain couples TRBV27 to TRBJ2-7, with 8 positions matching TRBD1. V dropped 6 bases and J dropped 6; count of bases not matched to a gene: 4. The CDR3 sequence is 12 residues long. Per germline, CDR1 MNHEY and CDR2 SMNVEV (reference sequence).

This clone turned up a few times. This chain connects TRBV5-1 to TRBJ1-5; 8 positions match TRBD1. Germline-derived CDR1 and CDR2 are SGHRS and YFSETQ. The CDR3 covers 17 residues. Trimming cost V 4 bases and J 1 base; bases outside gene matches: 10. CDR3 sequence: CASSTGQGGTSNQPQHF. The CDR3 DNA reads as TGCGCCAGCAGCACAGGACAGGGAGGAACGAGCAATCAGCCCCAGCATTTT.

This clone was detected a few times. The rearrangement uses TRBV30 and TRBJ2-7; D remains ambiguous. The CDR3 totals 12 residues. Per germline, CDR1 GTSNPN and CDR2 SVGIG (reference sequence). V was trimmed by 5 bases and J by 3 bases, leaving 11 bases between them. Here the CDR3 reads CAWGSGHYEQYF. The DNA for the CDR3 is TGTGCCTGGGGCAGTGGCCACTACGAGCAGTACTTC.

This clone was seen just once. J is TRBJ2-7 and V is TRBV5-6, with D possibly TRBD2 on 5 matching bases. The CDR3 loop spans 14 amino acids. From germline, CDR1 is SGHDT and CDR2 YYEEEE. Trimming shortened V by 5 bases and J by 3 bases, and 15 bases separated the two germline ends. The CDR3 coding sequence is TGTGCCAGCAGAACCTCTAGCCACTACTACGAGCAGTACTTC. It specifies CASRTSSHYYEQYF.

About this clone itself: The sample contains more than one DNA sequence encoding this CDR3. The chain links TRBV6-1 to TRBJ1-5; D is unresolved. The V end lost 0 bases, the J end lost 4 bases, and 7 bases lay between the germline ends. The CDR3 totals 14 residues. The germline gives CDR1 MNHNS, CDR2 SASEGT. CDR3 DNA: TGTGCCAGCAGTGAAGCGGGTGGTAATCAGCCCCAGCATTTT. Amino acids: CASSEAGGNQPQHF.